Listed below are T cell receptor beta chains from one sample, sequenced in a study of blood T cell repertoires in COVID-19. Libraries were prepared by immunoSEQ multiplex PCR; TCRdb keeps only in-frame clonotypes and omits some of them. Here the sample spans 85,000 or so clones, 70% to 90% being singletons. Sequenced: peripheral blood. Receptors were obtained from a man between 45 and 60 years old with active or convalescent COVID-19. Each CDR3 is given with its conserved first and last residue. The order of the fields is V gene, J gene, D gene, clone size, CDR3 protein, CDR3 DNA. A D gene is named only where the DNA matches it firmly. Clone size is shown for a subset of rows, as once, few, many or a class of expanded clone.

TRBV28	TRBJ1-2	.	few	CASSFSVGAVYGYTF	TGTGCCAGCAGTTTTAGTGTTGGTGCCGTTTATGGCTACACCTTC
TRBV19	TRBJ2-7	.	.	CASSAGYRVSREQYF	TGTGCCAGCTCGGCGGGGTACCGCGTAAGTCGCGAGCAGTACTTC
TRBV5-4	TRBJ2-2	.	.	CASSVDSGANTGELFF	TGTGCCAGCAGCGTGGACAGCGGGGCGAACACCGGGGAGCTGTTTTTT
TRBV5-6	TRBJ2-5	TRBD1	.	CASSLRTGGKETQYF	TGTGCCAGCAGCTTGAGGACAGGGGGTAAAGAGACCCAGTACTTC
TRBV18	TRBJ2-1	TRBD2	.	CASSPGTSGEQFF	TGTGCCAGCTCACCAGGGACTAGCGGCGAGCAGTTCTTC
TRBV4-2	TRBJ1-1	.	.	CASSQANTEAFF	TGTGCCAGCAGCCAGGCGAACACTGAAGCTTTCTTT
TRBV3-1/TRBV3-2	TRBJ2-2	TRBD1	.	CASSRRQGARTGELFF	TGTGCCAGCAGCCGCAGACAGGGGGCGAGGACCGGGGAGCTGTTTTTT
TRBV2	TRBJ2-7	TRBD2	.	CASIQREVSYEQYF	TGTGCCAGCATCCAGCGGGAAGTCAGCTACGAGCAGTACTTC
TRBV5-4	TRBJ2-2	.	.	CASSLRGTPDGNTGELFF	TGTGCCAGCAGCTTACGGGGGACCCCGGACGGCAACACCGGGGAGCTGTTTTTT
TRBV29-1	TRBJ2-1	TRBD2	.	CSVEGGNGDEQFF	TGCAGCGTTGAGGGGGGGAATGGGGATGAGCAGTTCTTC
TRBV6-4	TRBJ2-5	TRBD2	.	CASSRSGSLQETQYF	TGTGCCAGCAGCCGTAGCGGGAGCTTACAAGAGACCCAGTACTTC
TRBV19	TRBJ2-4	.	.	CASSMQAQIKNIQYF	TGTGCCAGTAGTATGCAGGCTCAAATTAAAAACATTCAGTACTTC
TRBV5-4	TRBJ2-7	TRBD2	.	CASSFSAAGVYEQYF	TGTGCCAGCAGCTTTAGTGCAGCGGGAGTTTACGAGCAGTACTTC
TRBV6-5	TRBJ2-1	TRBD1	.	CASRTTGVGNEQFF	TGTGCCAGCAGAACTACAGGGGTCGGCAATGAGCAGTTCTTC
TRBV2	TRBJ1-5	.	.	CASMRGEGNQPQHF	TGTGCCAGCATGAGAGGTGAAGGCAATCAGCCCCAGCATTTT
TRBV9	TRBJ1-1	.	.	CASSLQASRTEAFF	TGTGCCAGCAGCTTACAGGCTTCGAGGACTGAAGCTTTCTTT
TRBV15	TRBJ1-6	TRBD1	.	CATSRIQGVNSPLHF	TGTGCCACCAGCAGGATACAGGGGGTGAATTCACCCCTCCACTTT
TRBV7-8	TRBJ2-1	TRBD1	.	CASSLATGTANNEQFF	TGTGCCAGCAGCTTAGCAACCGGGACAGCCAACAATGAGCAGTTCTTC
TRBV9	TRBJ2-5	.	.	CASSGPQGIRQETQYF	TGTGCCAGCAGCGGCCCCCAGGGGATTCGCCAAGAGACCCAGTACTTC
TRBV5-6	TRBJ1-5	.	.	CASSGSPESNQPQHF	TGTGCCAGCAGCGGGTCACCGGAGAGCAATCAGCCCCAGCATTTT
TRBV24-1	TRBJ2-5	.	.	CATSDSVLGGLETQYF	TGTGCCACCAGTGATTCCGTCTTGGGGGGGCTAGAGACCCAGTACTTC
TRBV24-1	TRBJ2-2	TRBD1	.	CATSDLAGGAPRTRELFF	TGTGCCACCAGTGATTTAGCAGGGGGCGCCCCTAGGACCAGGGAGCTGTTTTTT
TRBV6-2/TRBV6-3	TRBJ1-6	TRBD1	.	CASSYRGDGQGTLHF	TGTGCCAGCAGTTACAGGGGGGACGGACAGGGGACCCTCCACTTT
TRBV19	TRBJ2-2	TRBD1	.	CASRLGQGSAGELFF	TGTGCCAGTAGACTTGGACAGGGGAGTGCCGGGGAGCTGTTTTTT
TRBV20-1	TRBJ2-3	.	.	CSASPYTDTQYF	TGCAGTGCTAGTCCCTACACAGATACGCAGTATTTT
TRBV2	TRBJ1-6	.	.	CASSDTGENSPLHF	TGTGCCAGCAGTGACACGGGGGAGAATTCACCCCTCCACTTT
TRBV11-3	TRBJ1-6	TRBD1	.	CASATEGARQSFTSPLHF	TGTGCCAGCGCGACTGAGGGGGCGAGACAATCGTTCACTTCACCCCTCCACTTT
TRBV19	TRBJ2-1	.	.	CASSILGLRLLFF	TGTGCCAGTAGTATTTTGGGACTTAGATTACTGTTCTTC
TRBV7-2	TRBJ1-1	.	.	CASSASQGKGTEAFF	TGTGCCAGCAGCGCTTCTCAGGGAAAGGGCACTGAAGCTTTCTTT
TRBV28	TRBJ2-3	.	.	CASSATGTEDTQYF	TGTGCCAGCAGCGCCACCGGGACTGAAGATACGCAGTATTTT
TRBV19	TRBJ1-2	.	once	CASSISQGFYGYTF	TGTGCCAGTAGTATTAGTCAGGGGTTCTATGGCTACACCTTC
TRBV7-8	TRBJ1-5	.	once	CASSPERQSNQPQHF	TGTGCCAGCAGCCCCGAGAGGCAGAGCAATCAGCCCCAGCATTTT
TRBV6-2/TRBV6-3	TRBJ2-3	TRBD1	.	CASSYSRGGPDTQYF	TGTGCCAGCAGTTACTCCAGAGGGGGCCCAGATACGCAGTATTTT
TRBV9	TRBJ1-2	.	.	CASSVVSKGYGYTF	TGTGCCAGCAGCGTAGTTTCGAAGGGGTATGGCTACACCTTC
TRBV5-4	TRBJ2-7	TRBD1	few	CASSRRDRGLNEQYF	TGTGCCAGCAGCCGCCGGGACAGGGGGCTCAACGAGCAGTACTTC
TRBV5-4	TRBJ2-3	TRBD2	.	CASSLAGGPADTQYF	TGTGCCAGCAGCTTAGCGGGGGGGCCCGCAGATACGCAGTATTTT
TRBV7-2	TRBJ2-3	.	.	CASSLVGPLTDTQYF	TGTGCCAGCAGCTTAGTGGGGCCGCTCACAGATACGCAGTATTTT
TRBV6-2/TRBV6-3	TRBJ1-4	TRBD1	.	CASSSGQGTANEKLFF	TGTGCCAGCAGTTCCGGACAGGGGACGGCTAATGAAAAACTGTTTTTT
TRBV7-9	TRBJ2-1	.	once	CASSWTAASLEQFF	TGTGCCAGCAGCTGGACCGCGGCTAGCCTTGAGCAGTTCTTC
TRBV11-2	TRBJ2-7	TRBD1	.	CASSPRTGNSYEQYF	TGTGCCAGCAGCCCGCGGACAGGGAACTCCTACGAGCAGTACTTC
TRBV11-3	TRBJ2-2	.	.	CASSRDFSGELFF	TGTGCCAGCAGCCGGGATTTTTCAGGGGAGCTGTTTTTT
TRBV4-1	TRBJ2-2	TRBD2	.	CASSHQASGSTATGELFF	TGCGCCAGCAGCCATCAAGCGAGCGGGAGTACCGCCACCGGGGAGCTGTTTTTT
TRBV11-3	TRBJ2-2	.	.	CASSLGSPGTGELFF	TGTGCCAGCAGCTTAGGTTCGCCGGGTACCGGGGAGCTGTTTTTT
TRBV28	TRBJ1-2	.	.	CASTQGSWNYGYTF	TGTGCCAGCACTCAAGGGAGTTGGAACTATGGCTACACCTTC
TRBV2	TRBJ2-5	.	.	CASSDLSTGRGETQYF	TGTGCCAGCAGTGACCTTTCAACGGGGAGGGGGGAGACCCAGTACTTC
TRBV24-1	TRBJ1-1	.	.	CATSDPGRDEAFF	TGTGCCACCAGTGATCCAGGGAGGGATGAAGCTTTCTTT
TRBV5-5	TRBJ2-1	.	.	CASSSRGTGNEQFF	TGTGCCAGCTCCAGTCGCGGTACGGGGAATGAGCAGTTCTTC
TRBV7-2	TRBJ2-6	TRBD1	.	CASSFGGTGVSGANVLTF	TGTGCCAGCAGCTTCGGCGGGACAGGGGTTTCGGGGGCCAACGTCCTGACTTTC
TRBV7-6	TRBJ2-1	TRBD2	.	CASRLLAGEPNEQFF	TGTGCCAGCAGACTACTGGCGGGGGAGCCCAATGAGCAGTTCTTC
TRBV12-5	TRBJ1-4	TRBD1	once	CASGLVQGVFGKLFF	TGTGCTAGTGGTTTGGTCCAGGGGGTCTTTGGAAAACTGTTTTTT
TRBV28	TRBJ2-2	.	.	CASDTTGELFF	TGTGCCAGCGACACCACCGGGGAGCTGTTTTTT
TRBV28	TRBJ1-4	TRBD1	.	CASSNRGRTANEKLFF	TGTGCCAGCAGTAACAGGGGGCGTACGGCTAATGAAAAACTGTTTTTT
TRBV6-6	TRBJ1-6	.	once	CASSVQVYSPLHF	TGTGCCAGCAGTGTACAGGTCTATTCACCCCTCCACTTT